This T cell receptor (beta chain) derives from a study of T cells in Graves' hyperthyroidism and ophthalmopathy. Study details: Pretreatment peripheral blood was obtained at initial diagnosis.

This clonotype was picked up many times. The CDR3 length is 13 residues. Germline CDR1 and CDR2: LGHDT and YNNKEL (reference sequence). The V end lost 8 bases, the J end lost 1 base, and 11 bases lay between the germline ends. Clinical symptoms, serum thyroxine, TRAb, thyroid ultrasound and orbital computed tomography informed diagnoses. Amplification of TCR beta CDR3 regions was performed using RNA transcripts as template. Researchers ran a first-round RT-PCR on the TCR CDR3 using the HTBI primer set. In TCRdb, the multiplex PCR reads were re-called with MiXCR into one record per CDR3 protein. The sample includes approximately 400,000 distinct CDR3 sequences, about 15% of them seen just once.

This chain connects TRBV3-1 to TRBJ1-1; D ambiguous. The clonotype was recovered from a woman aged 60-75 years with Graves' hyperthyroidism. Sequenced: blood. The CDR3: CASEGRKNTEAFF. The DNA for the CDR3 is TGTGCCAGCGAAGGACGGAAGAACACTGAAGCTTTCTTT. Using reference TRBV3-1 and TRBJ1-1 for the parts outside the CDR3, the full variable domain is DTAVSQTPKYLVTQMGNDKSIKCEQNLGHDTMYWYKQDSKKFLKIMFSYNNKELIINETVPNRFSPKSPDKAHLNLHINSLELGDSAVYFCASEGRKNTEAFFGQGTRLTVV.